The 19 T cell receptor beta chains given below trace back to one sample, sequenced in a study of cytomegalovirus exposure and HLA in healthy donors (dated by TCRdb to 2016 to 2017). Preparation of the library involved the immunoSEQ multiplex PCR assay. The multiplex PCR relied on a mix of 60 forward primers for TCR Vbeta segments and 13 reverse primers for TCR Jbeta segments. TCRdb stores this immuneACCESS table with in-frame sequences only. Part of the clones is absent; in the studies checked, under half of the shortfall reflects unresolved V genes, and no reason is known for the rest. For this sample the table gives 150,000 to 200,000 clones, of which about two thirds were detected only once. Roughly 4.1% of the sample is in the top ten clones. The material sequenced was PBMCs. All receptors come from a woman aged 18-29 years in good health and CMV-seropositive.

This clone was observed a handful of times. The chain has TRBV28 and TRBJ2-3; D unclear. Germline loops: CDR1 MDHEN, CDR2 SYDVKM. With 5 bases removed from V and 2 bases from J, the gap between germline ends came to 17 bases. This CDR3 is built from 16 residues. This chain's CDR3 is CASSPDSGELTDTQYF. Written as DNA, the CDR3 is TGTGCCAGCAGTCCAGACTCCGGAGAGCTCACAGATACGCAGTATTTT.

The chain joins TRBV30 to TRBJ2-1; D is possibly TRBD2 (6 bases). The length of the CDR3 is 14 residues. Trimming stripped 3 bases from V and 4 bases from J, with 13 bases between. Germline CDR1 reads GTSNPN; CDR2 reads SVGIG (reference sequence). The CDR3 loop reads CAWRRWEEYNEQFF. The CDR3 DNA reads TGTGCCTGGAGGCGTTGGGAGGAATACAATGAGCAGTTCTTC.

V and J are TRBV9 and TRBJ2-2, with TRBD1 matching 11 bases. Germline CDR1 is SGDLS and CDR2 is YYNGEE. V lost 2 bases, J lost 9 bases, and 6 bases stayed unmatched. There are 15 residues in the CDR3. CDR3 amino acids: CASSVDWTGGRELFF. DNA for the CDR3: TGTGCCAGCAGCGTCGACTGGACAGGGGGCCGGGAGCTGTTTTTT. The whole variable domain, remainder taken from reference TRBV9 and TRBJ2-2, is DSGVTQTPKHLITATGQRVTLRCSPRSGDLSVYWYQQSLDQGLQFLIQYYNGEERAKGNILERFSAQQFPDLHSELNLSSLELGDSALYFCASSVDWTGGRELFFGEGSRLTVL.

V gene TRBV9 combines with J gene TRBJ2-7; 9 positions agree with TRBD1. Losses at the gene ends were 0 bases for V and 3 bases for J; bases not matched to a gene: 7. Per the germline V gene, CDR1 is SGDLS and CDR2 is YYNGEE. The CDR3 has 16 residues. CDR3 coding DNA: TGTGCCAGCAGCGTAGCCTCGGGACAGGGAAACTACGAGCAGTACTTC. Its translation is CASSVASGQGNYEQYF. The full variable domain, in which reference TRBV9 and TRBJ2-7 provide the parts outside the CDR3, is DSGVTQTPKHLITATGQRVTLRCSPRSGDLSVYWYQQSLDQGLQFLIQYYNGEERAKGNILERFSAQQFPDLHSELNLSSLELGDSALYFCASSVASGQGNYEQYFGPGTRLTVT.

This rearrangement joins TRBV25-1 to TRBJ1-2, with D hard to call. V gave up 3 bases and J gave up 4 bases, with 21 bases separating them. This CDR3 is 17 amino acids long. Germline lookup yields CDR1 MGHDK and CDR2 SYGVNS. As DNA, the CDR3 is TGTGCCAGCAGTGATTCCCGGGGAGGGTTCATCTCCTATGGCTACACCTTC. This sequence encodes CASSDSRGGFISYGYTF.

The chain combines TRBV7-9 with TRBJ2-1; D remains ambiguous. Germline V CDR1 and CDR2: SEHNR, FQNEAQ (reference sequence). The CDR3 length is 16 residues. Trimming stripped 1 base from V and 2 bases from J, with 12 bases between. CDR3 loop: CASSLVVAVTYNEQFF. As DNA, the CDR3 is TGTGCCAGCAGCTTAGTTGTGGCCGTCACCTACAATGAGCAGTTCTTC.

This chain connects TRBV5-1 to TRBJ1-4; D gene unclear. The germline V and J ends were trimmed by 4 bases and 8 bases, with 18 bases remaining between them. The CDR3 runs to 15 residues. Germline V lookup: CDR1 SGHRS, CDR2 YFSETQ. The CDR3 bases are TGCGCCAGCAGCCGACCCGACAACGCAGACGAAAAACTGTTTTTT. This gives the protein CASSRPDNADEKLFF.

The sample holds a few counts of this clone. This rearrangement joins TRBV2 to TRBJ2-7; 10 bases agree with TRBD1. Germline CDR1 is SNHLY and CDR2 is FYNNEI. V was clipped by 8 bases and J by 3 bases; unmatched bases: 7. The CDR3 is made up of 14 amino acids. CDR3 residues: CASSQGQGGYEQYF. CDR3 nucleotide sequence: TGTGCCAGCTCACAAGGACAGGGGGGCTACGAGCAGTACTTC. Filled out from reference TRBV2 and TRBJ2-7, the complete variable domain reads EPEVTQTPSHQVTQMGQEVILRCVPISNHLYFYWYRQILGQKVEFLVSFYNNEISEKSEIFDDQFSVERPDGSNFTLKIRSTKLEDSAMYFCASSQGQGGYEQYFGPGTRLTVT.

This clone was seen a few times. This chain connects TRBV5-4 to TRBJ2-5; possibly TRBD2 for D (6 bases). The CDR3 has 14 residues. In germline, CDR1 is SGHNT, CDR2 YYREEE (reference sequence). V shed 4 bases and J shed 2 bases, with 12 bases lying between them. CDR3: CASSAGRHQETQYF. CDR3 nucleotide sequence: TGTGCCAGCAGCGCGGGACGGCATCAAGAGACCCAGTACTTC.

The CDR3 coding sequence is TGCAGCGTTGAAGATCTGTCTCAGGCGAGCTCTGGAAACACCATATATTTT. Its translation is CSVEDLSQASSGNTIYF. V gene TRBV29-1 combines with J gene TRBJ1-3, with D unresolved. V shed 0 bases and J shed 0 bases, with 15 bases lying between them. CDR1 is SQVTM and CDR2 is ANQGSEA in the germline V gene. This CDR3 contains 17 residues.

V gene TRBV18 combines with J gene TRBJ1-3; 9 bases agree with TRBD1. CDR1 and CDR2 (germline): KGHSH, LQKENI. With 3 bases clipped from V and 0 bases from J, the junction kept 6 bases outside the gene matches. The CDR3 spans 17 residues. Here the CDR3 reads CASSPPGQGSSGNTIYF. The CDR3 coding sequence is TGTGCCAGCTCACCCCCGGGACAGGGAAGCTCTGGAAACACCATATATTTT.

This rearrangement joins TRBV5-6 to TRBJ1-4; maybe TRBD1 (5 bases). Between the trimmed V and J ends, which lost 4 bases and 8 bases, there was a span of 12 bases. This CDR3 spans 13 amino acids. CDR1 and CDR2 from the germline V gene are SGHDT and YYEEEE. The CDR3 is CASSLRQREKLFF. CDR3 coding DNA: TGTGCCAGCAGCCTAAGACAGCGAGAAAAACTGTTTTTT.

The gene calls are TRBV7-3 and TRBJ2-2, with D tentatively TRBD1 (6 bases). The CDR3 spans 15 residues. With 4 bases removed from V and 6 bases from J, the gap between germline ends came to 15 bases. Germline values: CDR1 SGHTA, CDR2 FQGTGA. The CDR3 region is CASSSWSDSSGELFF. The CDR3 DNA reads TGTGCCAGCAGCTCATGGTCGGACAGTTCCGGGGAGCTGTTTTTT.

The chain carries TRBV7-3 and TRBJ2-3; 9 nucleotides match TRBD2. CDR3 size: 17 residues. V shed 1 base, J shed 1 base, and the junction held 6 bases outside the gene matches. In germline, CDR1 is SGHTA, CDR2 FQGTGA. The CDR3 DNA sequence: TGTGCCAGCAGCTTAATGGGCTTAGCGGGAGGCACAGATACGCAGTATTTT. Translation gives CASSLMGLAGGTDTQYF.

The genes are TRBV7-6 and TRBJ2-1; D may be TRBD1 (5 bases). The CDR3 is made up of 13 amino acids. The V and J ends lost 4 bases and 8 bases respectively, with 12 bases between them. The germline CDR1 and CDR2 sequences are SGHVS and FNYEAQ. In DNA, the CDR3 is TGTGCCAGCAGCTCTCAGGGATTCCATGAGCAGTTCTTC. Amino acids: CASSSQGFHEQFF.

This rearrangement joins TRBV4-3 to TRBJ2-7, with 9 nucleotides matching TRBD2. V shed 0 bases, J shed 4 bases, and the junction held 4 bases outside the gene matches. Germline V gives CDR1 LGHNA, CDR2 YSLEER. The CDR3 runs to 15 residues. For the CDR3, the DNA is TGCGCCAGCAGCCAAGATCATCTAGCGGGATACGAGCAGTACTTC. Amino acid sequence: CASSQDHLAGYEQYF.

This clone has more than one count but fewer than ten. The chain joins TRBV11-2 to TRBJ2-7; tentatively, D is TRBD2 (6 bases). CDR3 length equals 14 residues. Germline CDR1 and CDR2: SGHAT and FQNNGV. V lost 0 bases and J 6 bases, leaving 12 bases between the germline ends. The CDR3 sequence: CASSLDAGTSEQYF. In DNA, the CDR3 is TGTGCCAGCAGCTTAGACGCTGGGACTTCCGAGCAGTACTTC.

This clone has a single count. The chain employs TRBV9 and TRBJ2-7; tentatively, D is TRBD2 (6 bases). Germline V gene data show CDR1 as SGDLS and CDR2 as YYNGEE. The length of the CDR3 is 15 residues. V lost 0 bases, J lost 6 bases, and 16 bases lay in between. The CDR3 spells CASSVEGSGLGEQYF. As DNA, the CDR3 is TGTGCCAGCAGCGTAGAAGGGAGCGGGCTTGGCGAGCAGTACTTC.

DNA of the CDR3: TGTGCCAGCGGTCGGGGGGTCTATGGCTACACCTTC. Protein sequence: CASGRGVYGYTF. The chain couples TRBV2 to TRBJ1-2, with a tentative D call TRBD1 (5 bases). CDR1 and CDR2 from the germline V gene are SNHLY and FYNNEI. This CDR3 comprises 12 residues. V was pared by 8 bases and J by 4 bases, with 11 bases between.